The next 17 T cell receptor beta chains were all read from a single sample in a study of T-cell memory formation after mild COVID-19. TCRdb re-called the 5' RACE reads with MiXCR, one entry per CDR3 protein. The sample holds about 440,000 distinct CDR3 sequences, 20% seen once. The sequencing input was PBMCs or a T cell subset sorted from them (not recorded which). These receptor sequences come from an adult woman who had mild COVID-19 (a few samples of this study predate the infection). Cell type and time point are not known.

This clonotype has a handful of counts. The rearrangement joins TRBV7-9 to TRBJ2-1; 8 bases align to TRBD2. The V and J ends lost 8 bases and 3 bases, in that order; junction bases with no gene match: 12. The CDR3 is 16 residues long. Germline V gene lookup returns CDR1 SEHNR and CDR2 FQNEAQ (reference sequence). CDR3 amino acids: CASSELSGSYYNEQFF. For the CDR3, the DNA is TGTGCCAGCTCCGAATTAAGCGGGAGTTACTACAATGAGCAGTTCTTC.

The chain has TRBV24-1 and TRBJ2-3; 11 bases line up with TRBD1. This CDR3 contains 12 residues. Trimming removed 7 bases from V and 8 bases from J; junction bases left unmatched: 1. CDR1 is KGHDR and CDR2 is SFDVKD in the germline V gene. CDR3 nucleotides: TGTGCCACCAGGGGGACAGGGGGTACGCAGTATTTT. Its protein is CATRGTGGTQYF.

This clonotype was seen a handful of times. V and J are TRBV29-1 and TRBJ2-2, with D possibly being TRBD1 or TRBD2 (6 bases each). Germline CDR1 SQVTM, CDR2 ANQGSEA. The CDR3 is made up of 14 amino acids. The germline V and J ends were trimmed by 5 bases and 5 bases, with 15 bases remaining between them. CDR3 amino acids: CSVLKGGKTGELFF. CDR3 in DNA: TGCAGCGTTTTAAAGGGGGGAAAAACCGGGGAGCTGTTTTTT.

The CDR3 is CASSQGLLADNEQFF. CDR3 coding DNA: TGCGCCAGCAGCCAAGGGCTACTAGCGGACAATGAGCAGTTCTTC. The J gene is TRBJ2-1, the V gene TRBV4-1; the match to TRBD2 covers 8 bases. The CDR3 loop spans 15 amino acids. V shed 1 base and J 5 bases; nucleotides not matched to a gene: 4. CDR1 and CDR2 (germline): MGHRA, YSYEKL.

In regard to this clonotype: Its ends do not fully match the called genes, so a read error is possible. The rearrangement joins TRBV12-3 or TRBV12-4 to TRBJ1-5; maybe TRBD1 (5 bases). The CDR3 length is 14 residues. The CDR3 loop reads CARSFWGRDQPQHF. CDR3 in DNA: TGTGCCAGAAGTTTTTGGGGCAGGGATCAGCCCCAGCATTTT.

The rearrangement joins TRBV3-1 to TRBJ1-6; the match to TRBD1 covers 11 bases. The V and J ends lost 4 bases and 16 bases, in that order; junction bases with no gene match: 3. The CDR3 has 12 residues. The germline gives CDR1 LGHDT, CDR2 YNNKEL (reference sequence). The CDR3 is CASSLRDRGLHF. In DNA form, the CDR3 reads TGTGCCAGCAGCCTCCGGGACAGGGGGCTCCACTTT.

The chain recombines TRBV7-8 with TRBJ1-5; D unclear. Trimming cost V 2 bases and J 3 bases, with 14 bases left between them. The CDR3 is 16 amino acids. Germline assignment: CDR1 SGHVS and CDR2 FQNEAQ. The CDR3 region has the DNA TGTGCCAGCAGCTTACGGGATTCTGTAGCCAATCAGCCCCAGCATTTT. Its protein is CASSLRDSVANQPQHF.

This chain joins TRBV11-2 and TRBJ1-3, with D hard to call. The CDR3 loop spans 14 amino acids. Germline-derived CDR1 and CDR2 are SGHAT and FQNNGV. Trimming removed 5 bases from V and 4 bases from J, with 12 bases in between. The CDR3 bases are TGTGCCAGCAGCCATCAGGCTGAAGGAAACACCATATATTTT. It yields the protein CASSHQAEGNTIYF.

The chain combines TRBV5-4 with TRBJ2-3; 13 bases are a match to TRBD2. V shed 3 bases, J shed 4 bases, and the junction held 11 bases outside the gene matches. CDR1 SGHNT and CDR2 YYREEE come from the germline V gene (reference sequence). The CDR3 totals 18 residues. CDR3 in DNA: TGTGCCAGCAGCTACACTAGCGGGGGGGCTGTCTGGGCAGATACGCAGTATTTT. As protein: CASSYTSGGAVWADTQYF.

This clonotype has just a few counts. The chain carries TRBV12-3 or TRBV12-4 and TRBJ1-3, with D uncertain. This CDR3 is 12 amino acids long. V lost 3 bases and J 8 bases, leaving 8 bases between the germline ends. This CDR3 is CASSFLGDTIYF. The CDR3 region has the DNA TGTGCCAGCAGTTTTCTCGGCGACACCATATATTTT.

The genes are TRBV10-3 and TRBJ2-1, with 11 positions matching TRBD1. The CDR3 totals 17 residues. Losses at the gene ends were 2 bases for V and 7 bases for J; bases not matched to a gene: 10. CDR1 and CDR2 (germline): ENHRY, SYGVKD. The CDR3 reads CAISEPLRGTGGNEQFF. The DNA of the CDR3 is TGTGCCATCAGTGAGCCCCTGAGAGGGACAGGGGGTAATGAGCAGTTCTTC.

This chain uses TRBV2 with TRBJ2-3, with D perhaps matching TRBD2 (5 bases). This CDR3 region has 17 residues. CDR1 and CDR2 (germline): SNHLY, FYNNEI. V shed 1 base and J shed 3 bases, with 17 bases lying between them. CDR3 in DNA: TGTGCCAGCAGTGAAGAACCGAATTATTCGGGGACAGATACGCAGTATTTT. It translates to CASSEEPNYSGTDTQYF. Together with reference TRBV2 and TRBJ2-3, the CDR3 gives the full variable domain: EPEVTQTPSHQVTQMGQEVILRCVPISNHLYFYWYRQILGQKVEFLVSFYNNEISEKSEIFDDQFSVERPDGSNFTLKIRSTKLEDSAMYFCASSEEPNYSGTDTQYFGPGTRLTVL.

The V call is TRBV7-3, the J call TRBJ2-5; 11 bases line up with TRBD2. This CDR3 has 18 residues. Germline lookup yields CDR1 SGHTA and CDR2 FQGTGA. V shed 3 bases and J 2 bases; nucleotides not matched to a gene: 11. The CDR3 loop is CASSLDLGLAALQETQYF. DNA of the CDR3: TGTGCCAGCAGCTTGGACTTGGGACTAGCGGCCCTACAAGAGACCCAGTACTTC.

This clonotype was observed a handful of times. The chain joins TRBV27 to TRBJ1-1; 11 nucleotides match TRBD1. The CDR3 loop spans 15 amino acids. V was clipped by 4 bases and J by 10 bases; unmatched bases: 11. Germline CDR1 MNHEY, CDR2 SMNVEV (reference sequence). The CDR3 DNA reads TGTGCCAGCAGTTCCCACGGGACAGGGGGGATCGGAGCTTTCTTT. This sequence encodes CASSSHGTGGIGAFF.

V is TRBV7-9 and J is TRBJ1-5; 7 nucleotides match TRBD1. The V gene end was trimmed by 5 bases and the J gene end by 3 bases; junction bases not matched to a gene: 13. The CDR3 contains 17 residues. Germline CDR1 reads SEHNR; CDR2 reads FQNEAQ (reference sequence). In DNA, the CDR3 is TGTGCCAGCAGCCCCGGCGGCGGGACAGCCTACAATCAGCCCCAGCATTTT. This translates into CASSPGGGTAYNQPQHF.

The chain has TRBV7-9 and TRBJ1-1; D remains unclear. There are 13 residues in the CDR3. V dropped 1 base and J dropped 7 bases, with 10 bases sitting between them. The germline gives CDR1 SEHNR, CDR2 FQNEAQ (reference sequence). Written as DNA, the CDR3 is TGTGCCAGCAGCTTAGAGGTTGAAGTTGAAGCTTTCTTT. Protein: CASSLEVEVEAFF.

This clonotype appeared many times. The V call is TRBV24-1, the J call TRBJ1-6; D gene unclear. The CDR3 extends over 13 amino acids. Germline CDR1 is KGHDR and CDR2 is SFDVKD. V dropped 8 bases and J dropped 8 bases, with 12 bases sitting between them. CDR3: CATMAGLDSPLHF. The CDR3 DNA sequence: TGTGCCACCATGGCAGGCCTCGATTCACCCCTCCACTTT.